This is a list of T cell receptor beta chains from one sample in a study of cytomegalovirus exposure and HLA in healthy donors. Sequenced by immunoSEQ multiplex PCR; TCRdb stores in-frame clones only, minus some. The sample lists some 150,000 clones, approximately 86% occurring once. Material for sequencing was PBMCs. The receptor set was obtained from a man between 18 and 29 years old in good health and CMV-seropositive. CDR3s include the opening cysteine and the closing phenylalanine or tryptophan. D genes are given only for firm matches. Size is stated for part of the rows, as once, few or many counts, or as a class when the clone is expanded.

clone_size: .; j_call: TRBJ1-2; d_call: .; v_call: TRBV19; cdr3_aa: CASSIVRDLNYGYTF; cdr3_nt: TGTGCCAGTAGTATAGTGCGGGACCTCAACTATGGCTACACCTTC
clone_size: .; j_call: TRBJ2-4; d_call: .; v_call: TRBV2; cdr3_aa: CASSVPQGGTEGAKNIQYF; cdr3_nt: TGTGCCAGCAGTGTCCCCCAGGGGGGAACTGAGGGGGCCAAAAACATTCAGTACTTC
clone_size: .; j_call: TRBJ1-1; d_call: .; v_call: TRBV9; cdr3_aa: CASSVSSETEAFF; cdr3_nt: TGTGCCAGCAGCGTATCGAGCGAGACTGAAGCTTTCTTT
clone_size: .; j_call: TRBJ2-2; d_call: .; v_call: TRBV4-1; cdr3_aa: CASSLLLGGVNTGELFF; cdr3_nt: TGCGCCAGCAGCCTACTCCTGGGTGGAGTTAACACCGGGGAGCTGTTTTTT
clone_size: few; j_call: TRBJ1-1; d_call: .; v_call: TRBV7-2; cdr3_aa: CASSLAGVTEAFF; cdr3_nt: TGTGCCAGCAGCTTAGCAGGGGTCACTGAAGCTTTCTTT
clone_size: .; j_call: TRBJ2-1; d_call: TRBD2; v_call: TRBV7-8; cdr3_aa: CASSTRTSGRVNEQFF; cdr3_nt: TGTGCCAGCAGCACTCGGACTAGCGGGAGAGTTAATGAGCAGTTCTTC
clone_size: .; j_call: TRBJ2-6; d_call: .; v_call: TRBV5-1; cdr3_aa: CASSLGVAGANVLTF; cdr3_nt: TGCGCCAGCAGCTTGGGAGTAGCTGGGGCCAACGTCCTGACTTTC
clone_size: .; j_call: TRBJ2-7; d_call: .; v_call: TRBV6-1; cdr3_aa: CASSRLGDYEQYF; cdr3_nt: TGTGCCAGCAGTCGACTAGGCGACTACGAGCAGTACTTC
clone_size: once; j_call: TRBJ2-7; d_call: TRBD2; v_call: TRBV27; cdr3_aa: CASGGLAYEQYF; cdr3_nt: TGTGCCAGCGGGGGACTAGCCTACGAGCAGTACTTC
clone_size: few; j_call: TRBJ2-7; d_call: TRBD1; v_call: TRBV9; cdr3_aa: CASSSGQGLGEQYF; cdr3_nt: TGTGCCAGCAGCTCGGGACAGGGTTTAGGCGAGCAGTACTTC
clone_size: .; j_call: TRBJ2-1; d_call: .; v_call: TRBV29-1; cdr3_aa: CSVDLWTDPNEQFF; cdr3_nt: TGCAGCGTTGACCTTTGGACAGACCCTAATGAGCAGTTCTTC
clone_size: few; j_call: TRBJ1-2; d_call: .; v_call: TRBV7-9; cdr3_aa: CASRLDAADGYTF; cdr3_nt: TGTGCCAGCAGACTCGACGCGGCCGATGGCTACACCTTC
clone_size: .; j_call: TRBJ2-7; d_call: .; v_call: TRBV4-1; cdr3_aa: CASSGGPSYEQYF; cdr3_nt: TGCGCCAGCAGCGGAGGACCCTCCTACGAGCAGTACTTC
clone_size: .; j_call: TRBJ2-1; d_call: TRBD1; v_call: TRBV5-4; cdr3_aa: CASNSGQAGNEQFF; cdr3_nt: TGTGCCAGCAACTCGGGACAGGCGGGCAATGAGCAGTTCTTC
clone_size: .; j_call: TRBJ1-2; d_call: .; v_call: TRBV4-1; cdr3_aa: CASSQVRGGSYGYTF; cdr3_nt: TGCGCCAGCAGCCAAGTTCGAGGAGGATCCTATGGCTACACCTTC
clone_size: .; j_call: TRBJ2-7; d_call: .; v_call: TRBV15; cdr3_aa: CATSRDLAYEQYF; cdr3_nt: TGTGCCACCAGCAGAGATCTAGCCTACGAGCAGTACTTC
clone_size: .; j_call: TRBJ1-2; d_call: .; v_call: TRBV11-1; cdr3_aa: CASSPGAMRLSNYGYTF; cdr3_nt: TGTGCCAGCAGCCCTGGGGCCATGAGGTTATCTAACTATGGCTACACCTTC
clone_size: .; j_call: TRBJ2-7; d_call: TRBD2; v_call: TRBV28; cdr3_aa: CESGRSGSSYEQYF; cdr3_nt: TGTGAATCCGGACGAAGCGGGAGCTCCTACGAGCAGTACTTC
clone_size: .; j_call: TRBJ2-1; d_call: .; v_call: TRBV9; cdr3_aa: CASSVSGTLNEQFF; cdr3_nt: TGTGCCAGCAGCGTATCTGGGACACTCAATGAGCAGTTCTTC
clone_size: .; j_call: TRBJ2-7; d_call: TRBD2; v_call: TRBV7-2; cdr3_aa: CASSGLAGYEQYF; cdr3_nt: TGTGCCAGCAGCGGACTAGCCGGATACGAGCAGTACTTC
clone_size: .; j_call: TRBJ1-2; d_call: .; v_call: TRBV7-2; cdr3_aa: CASSSFRQQYGYTF; cdr3_nt: TGTGCCAGCAGCTCCTTCCGACAACAGTATGGCTACACCTTC
clone_size: .; j_call: TRBJ2-7; d_call: .; v_call: TRBV10-2; cdr3_aa: CASTPGQGAYEQYF; cdr3_nt: TGCGCCAGCACCCCGGGACAAGGGGCCTACGAGCAGTACTTC
clone_size: .; j_call: TRBJ2-2; d_call: .; v_call: TRBV27; cdr3_aa: CASSSTGSYTGELFF; cdr3_nt: TGTGCCAGCAGCTCAACAGGGAGCTACACCGGGGAGCTGTTTTTT